This passage covers 27 T cell receptor beta chains from one sample sequenced in a study of T cells in Graves' hyperthyroidism and ophthalmopathy. TCR beta CDR3 region amplification was performed from RNA transcripts. HTBI primers were used for first-round RT-PCR of the TCR CDR3. TCRdb processed the multiplex PCR reads anew with MiXCR; each CDR3 protein has one entry. The profile shows more than 450,000 distinct CDR3 sequences, approximately 15% of them singletons. Sequenced: blood. All receptors derive from a woman between 35 and 50 years old with Graves' hyperthyroidism.

This clonotype was observed many times. The gene calls are TRBV11-2 and TRBJ1-1, with no clear D. Deletions cut 5 bases from V and 6 bases from J, with 13 bases between. The CDR3 is 13 residues long. Germline CDR1 reads SGHAT; CDR2 reads FQNNGV. CDR3: CASSPPSGPEAFF. CDR3 in DNA: TGTGCCAGCAGCCCCCCTTCCGGGCCTGAAGCTTTCTTT.

This clonotype was recorded at least ten times. This sequence joins TRBV30 and TRBJ2-7, with D unresolved. The CDR3 length is 11 residues. V shed 0 bases and J shed 3 bases, with 3 bases lying between them. Germline assignment: CDR1 GTSNPN and CDR2 SVGIG (reference sequence). The CDR3 DNA is TGTGCCTGGAGTGTACTCTACGAGCAGTACTTC. Translation gives CAWSVLYEQYF.

At least ten counts were recorded for this clonotype. This chain links TRBV7-2 with TRBJ2-4; a weak D match, TRBD2 (6 bases). The CDR3 has 13 residues. Germline CDR1 and CDR2: SGHTA and FQGNSA. V gave up 1 base and J gave up 8 bases, with 9 bases separating them. The CDR3 here is CASSLDGTDIQYF. The CDR3 DNA sequence: TGTGCCAGCAGCTTAGACGGGACTGACATTCAGTACTTC. Supplemented by reference TRBV7-2 and TRBJ2-4, the full variable domain reads GAGVSQSPSNKVTEKGKDVELRCDPISGHTALYWYRQSLGQGLEFLIYFQGNSAPDKSGLPSDRFSAERTGGSVSTLTIQRTQQEDSAVYLCASSLDGTDIQYFGAGTRLSVL.

The V call is TRBV20-1, the J call TRBJ1-2; D is possibly TRBD1 (6 bases). The germline CDR1 and CDR2 sequences are DFQATT and SNEGSKA (reference sequence). V was clipped by 5 bases and J by 3 bases, with 10 bases between them. The length of the CDR3 is 12 residues. The CDR3 protein is CSASDRYYGYTF. Here the CDR3 DNA reads TGCAGTGCTTCGGACAGATACTATGGCTACACCTTC.

This clonotype was picked up many times. The chain has TRBV5-1 and TRBJ2-1; D is undetermined. Per the germline V gene, CDR1 is SGHRS and CDR2 is YFSETQ. The germline V and J ends were trimmed by 4 bases and 9 bases, with 20 bases remaining between them. The CDR3 contains 15 residues. The CDR3 DNA reads TGCGCCAGCAGCCCGGATGGTGGAACTGCTTTTGAGCAGTTCTTC. This codes for CASSPDGGTAFEQFF.

This clonotype was observed once. This chain connects TRBV2 to TRBJ1-1, with 10 bases that match TRBD1. CDR1 SNHLY and CDR2 FYNNEI come from the germline V gene. This CDR3 comprises 16 residues. The trim removed 6 bases at V and 0 bases at J, leaving 7 bases unmatched. The CDR3 region has the DNA TGTGCCAGCAGGGGCGGGACAGGGGCAATGAACACTGAAGCTTTCTTT. It is translated as CASRGGTGAMNTEAFF.

J is TRBJ2-1 and V is TRBV20-1, with TRBD2 matching over 8 bases. The CDR3 is made up of 14 amino acids. Trimming took 7 bases from V and 5 from J; bases not matched to a gene: 10. CDR1 is DFQATT and CDR2 is SNEGSKA in the germline V gene (reference sequence). The CDR3 DNA reads as TGCAGTGTTATAGGGGCTAGCGGGCACAATGAGCAGTTCTTC. Translated, it gives CSVIGASGHNEQFF.

This clonotype appeared a few times. The DNA for the CDR3 is TGTGCCATCGGTAAGGCTGAGAACACTGAAGCTTTCTTT. Translated: CAIGKAENTEAFF. The chain recombines TRBV10-3 with TRBJ1-1; D unclear. The V end was cut by 8 bases, the J end by 1 base, with 11 bases between. This CDR3 has 13 amino acids. Germline values: CDR1 ENHRY, CDR2 SYGVKD.

To note about this clonotype: The junction differs from germline at one of its ends, possibly a read error. The genes are TRBV7-7 and TRBJ1-6; D remains ambiguous. The CDR3 length is 14 residues. The germline CDR1 and CDR2 sequences are SSHAT and FNYEAQ (reference sequence). The CDR3 here is CASSLTRFNSPLHF. Here the CDR3 DNA reads TGTGCTAGCAGCTTAACCAGGTTCAATTCACCCCTCCACTTT.

The table lists this clonotype with many counts. This rearrangement joins TRBV12-3 or TRBV12-4 to TRBJ1-5, with no clear D. CDR3 length: 15 residues. V was cut by 6 bases and J by 2 bases, with 14 bases left in between. CDR3 DNA sequence: TGTGCCAGCAGCCCCACGGAGGGTCGCAATCAGCCCCAGCATTTT. Residues: CASSPTEGRNQPQHF.

There are many counts of this clonotype. The V gene is TRBV27, the J gene TRBJ2-7; 11 nucleotides match TRBD2. CDR3 length: 14 amino acids. With 6 bases clipped from V and 2 bases from J, the junction kept 3 bases outside the gene matches. Germline values: CDR1 MNHEY, CDR2 SMNVEV (reference sequence). CDR3 residues: CASRRLAGPYEQYF. Written as DNA, the CDR3 is TGTGCCAGCAGAAGACTAGCGGGACCCTACGAGCAGTACTTC.

V is TRBV20-1 and J is TRBJ2-7, with D hard to call. Trimming pared 0 bases from V and 2 bases from J, leaving 17 bases between. Germline CDR1 reads DFQATT; CDR2 reads SNEGSKA (reference sequence). This CDR3 comprises 16 residues. CDR3 amino acids: CSARDAGAVIPYEQYF. In DNA form, the CDR3 reads TGCAGTGCTAGAGATGCAGGAGCAGTTATACCCTACGAGCAGTACTTC.

This clonotype was observed at least ten times. The J gene is TRBJ2-7, the V gene TRBV30; TRBD1 is a possible D gene (6 bases). The V gene's germline CDR1 is GTSNPN and CDR2 SVGIG (reference sequence). There are 15 residues in the CDR3. Trimming stripped 2 bases from V and 4 bases from J, with 18 bases between. The DNA of the CDR3 is TGTGCCTGGAGTACAGGGCCTGTGGGGATTTACGAGCAGTACTTC. This codes for CAWSTGPVGIYEQYF.

This clonotype was seen at least ten times. V usage is TRBV3-1 and J usage is TRBJ1-1, with D perhaps matching TRBD1 (6 bases). Germline lookup yields CDR1 LGHDT and CDR2 YNNKEL (reference sequence). V lost 7 bases to trimming and J lost 8 bases, with 17 bases between them. This CDR3 has 13 residues. The CDR3 DNA reads TGTGCCAGCACCCCAAGGGTAGGGACAGAAGCTTTCTTT. It yields the protein CASTPRVGTEAFF.

This clonotype was recorded many times. The rearrangement uses TRBV24-1 and TRBJ2-2; 9 nucleotides match TRBD2. Germline CDR1 is KGHDR and CDR2 is SFDVKD. J was trimmed by 8 bases and V by 5 bases; bases with no gene match: 20. The CDR3 has 19 residues. CDR3 loop: CATSAASGTSGSQAGELFF. The CDR3 DNA sequence: TGTGCCACCAGTGCCGCCTCCGGTACTAGCGGGTCGCAGGCTGGGGAGCTGTTTTTT.

This clonotype occurred a few times. The V gene is TRBV20-1, the J gene TRBJ2-1; weak D call: TRBD2 (6 bases). This CDR3 comprises 13 residues. Germline V gene lookup returns CDR1 DFQATT and CDR2 SNEGSKA (reference sequence). Trimming stripped 0 bases from V and 9 bases from J, with 12 bases between. The CDR3: CSARDAAGIEQFF. The CDR3, as DNA: TGCAGTGCTAGAGACGCAGCGGGCATTGAGCAGTTCTTC.

This clonotype was counted many times. The J gene is TRBJ2-7, the V gene TRBV2; possible D gene TRBD2, 6 bases. Germline V gene sequence: CDR1 SNHLY, CDR2 FYNNEI. V was cut by 7 bases and J by 0 bases, with 10 bases left in between. The CDR3 extends over 13 amino acids. For the CDR3, the DNA is TGTGCCAGCACGCTAGCGTTCTCCTACGAGCAGTACTTC. This sequence encodes CASTLAFSYEQYF.

This clonotype was picked up many times. This chain uses TRBV7-2 with TRBJ2-7; the D is unclear. The CDR3 covers 13 residues. Germline V gives CDR1 SGHTA, CDR2 FQGNSA. Trimming took 6 bases from V and 0 from J, leaving 9 bases between them. CDR3 DNA: TGTGCCAGCAGAGCCGACACCTCCTACGAGCAGTACTTC. Protein product: CASRADTSYEQYF.

The table lists this clonotype with many counts. J is TRBJ1-4 and V is TRBV28; 8 bases line up with TRBD1. CDR1 is MDHEN and CDR2 is SYDVKM in the germline V gene. After removal of 5 bases from V and 0 bases from J, the junction contained 8 bases not matched to a gene. This CDR3 has 17 amino acids. CDR3 in DNA: TGTGCCAGCAGTGTCGACCAGACAGGGGCAACTAATGAAAAACTGTTTTTT. It specifies CASSVDQTGATNEKLFF.

This clonotype has at least ten counts. CDR3 sequence reads: CASSSGATAETQYF. In DNA form, the CDR3 reads TGTGCCAGCAGTTCCGGGGCCACTGCAGAGACCCAGTACTTC. The chain uses TRBV6-5 and TRBJ2-5; tentatively, D is TRBD1 or TRBD2 (5 bases each). Germline V gene data show CDR1 as MNHEY and CDR2 as SVGAGI. Deletions cut 4 bases from V and 4 bases from J, with 13 bases between. The CDR3 is 14 residues long.

This clonotype has ten or more counts. The genes are TRBV11-2 and TRBJ1-1; perhaps TRBD1 as D (5 bases). Trimming took 8 bases from V and 11 from J, leaving 24 bases between them. Germline V gene sequence: CDR1 SGHAT, CDR2 FQNNGV. The CDR3 covers 14 residues. The CDR3 DNA reads as TGTGCCAGCCAAGAGGGACGGTCGGGGTTTTGGGCTTTCTTT. Amino acids: CASQEGRSGFWAFF.

This sequence joins TRBV12-3 or TRBV12-4 and TRBJ2-1, with 8 nucleotides matching TRBD1. J lost 8 bases, V lost 5 bases, and 5 bases had no gene match. The CDR3 length is 13 residues. This chain's CDR3 is CASSDTDRDEQFF. CDR3 nucleotide sequence: TGTGCCAGCAGTGATACGGACAGGGATGAGCAGTTCTTC.

The chain employs TRBV29-1 and TRBJ2-5; TRBD2 is a possible D gene (6 bases). V was shortened by 4 bases and J by 5 bases, with 14 bases between the two germline ends. CDR3 length equals 13 residues. The germline gives CDR1 SQVTM, CDR2 ANQGSEA. Here the CDR3 reads CSVAGPGGETQYF. CDR3 nucleotide sequence: TGCAGCGTTGCGGGACCCGGAGGGGAGACCCAGTACTTC. Supplemented by reference TRBV29-1 and TRBJ2-5, the full variable domain reads SAVISQKPSRDICQRGTSLTIQCQVDSQVTMMFWYRQQPGQSLTLIATANQGSEATYESGFVIDKFPISRPNLTFSTLTVSNMSPEDSSIYLCSVAGPGGETQYFGPGTRLLVL.

This chain joins TRBV20-1 and TRBJ2-1; 14 nucleotides match TRBD2. The CDR3 has 15 residues. Germline lookup yields CDR1 DFQATT and CDR2 SNEGSKA (reference sequence). With V trimmed by 5 bases and J by 9 bases, 9 bases remained unmatched. The CDR3 DNA sequence: TGCAGTGCTTATGAGACTAGCGGGAGGGGAGGTGAGCAGTTCTTC. Its translation: CSAYETSGRGGEQFF.

The chain has TRBV29-1 and TRBJ2-7; 7 bases align to TRBD1. The V gene end was trimmed by 6 bases and the J gene end by 3 bases; junction bases not matched to a gene: 26. Germline V gene lookup returns CDR1 SQVTM and CDR2 ANQGSEA. The CDR3 spans 19 residues. The CDR3 sequence is CSVVRPGQQGHIKHYEQYF. The CDR3 region has the DNA TGCAGCGTCGTCCGGCCGGGACAGCAGGGACATATAAAACACTACGAGCAGTACTTC.

The CDR3 here is CAISGDYGYTF. The DNA for the CDR3 is TGTGCCATCAGTGGGGACTATGGCTACACCTTC. This rearrangement joins TRBV10-3 to TRBJ1-2; D gene unclear. Germline CDR1 is ENHRY and CDR2 is SYGVKD. The germline V and J ends were trimmed by 4 bases and 3 bases, with 3 bases remaining between them. There are 11 residues in the CDR3.

A few counts support this clonotype. This rearrangement joins TRBV5-1 to TRBJ2-3; D may match TRBD1 or TRBD2 (6 bases each). V lost 4 bases, J lost 4 bases, and 10 bases lay in between. This CDR3 has 13 amino acids. Germline CDR1 and CDR2: SGHRS and YFSETQ. The CDR3 bases are TGCGCCAGCAGCGGAGGGGGGCCAGATACGCAGTATTTT. Translated: CASSGGGPDTQYF.